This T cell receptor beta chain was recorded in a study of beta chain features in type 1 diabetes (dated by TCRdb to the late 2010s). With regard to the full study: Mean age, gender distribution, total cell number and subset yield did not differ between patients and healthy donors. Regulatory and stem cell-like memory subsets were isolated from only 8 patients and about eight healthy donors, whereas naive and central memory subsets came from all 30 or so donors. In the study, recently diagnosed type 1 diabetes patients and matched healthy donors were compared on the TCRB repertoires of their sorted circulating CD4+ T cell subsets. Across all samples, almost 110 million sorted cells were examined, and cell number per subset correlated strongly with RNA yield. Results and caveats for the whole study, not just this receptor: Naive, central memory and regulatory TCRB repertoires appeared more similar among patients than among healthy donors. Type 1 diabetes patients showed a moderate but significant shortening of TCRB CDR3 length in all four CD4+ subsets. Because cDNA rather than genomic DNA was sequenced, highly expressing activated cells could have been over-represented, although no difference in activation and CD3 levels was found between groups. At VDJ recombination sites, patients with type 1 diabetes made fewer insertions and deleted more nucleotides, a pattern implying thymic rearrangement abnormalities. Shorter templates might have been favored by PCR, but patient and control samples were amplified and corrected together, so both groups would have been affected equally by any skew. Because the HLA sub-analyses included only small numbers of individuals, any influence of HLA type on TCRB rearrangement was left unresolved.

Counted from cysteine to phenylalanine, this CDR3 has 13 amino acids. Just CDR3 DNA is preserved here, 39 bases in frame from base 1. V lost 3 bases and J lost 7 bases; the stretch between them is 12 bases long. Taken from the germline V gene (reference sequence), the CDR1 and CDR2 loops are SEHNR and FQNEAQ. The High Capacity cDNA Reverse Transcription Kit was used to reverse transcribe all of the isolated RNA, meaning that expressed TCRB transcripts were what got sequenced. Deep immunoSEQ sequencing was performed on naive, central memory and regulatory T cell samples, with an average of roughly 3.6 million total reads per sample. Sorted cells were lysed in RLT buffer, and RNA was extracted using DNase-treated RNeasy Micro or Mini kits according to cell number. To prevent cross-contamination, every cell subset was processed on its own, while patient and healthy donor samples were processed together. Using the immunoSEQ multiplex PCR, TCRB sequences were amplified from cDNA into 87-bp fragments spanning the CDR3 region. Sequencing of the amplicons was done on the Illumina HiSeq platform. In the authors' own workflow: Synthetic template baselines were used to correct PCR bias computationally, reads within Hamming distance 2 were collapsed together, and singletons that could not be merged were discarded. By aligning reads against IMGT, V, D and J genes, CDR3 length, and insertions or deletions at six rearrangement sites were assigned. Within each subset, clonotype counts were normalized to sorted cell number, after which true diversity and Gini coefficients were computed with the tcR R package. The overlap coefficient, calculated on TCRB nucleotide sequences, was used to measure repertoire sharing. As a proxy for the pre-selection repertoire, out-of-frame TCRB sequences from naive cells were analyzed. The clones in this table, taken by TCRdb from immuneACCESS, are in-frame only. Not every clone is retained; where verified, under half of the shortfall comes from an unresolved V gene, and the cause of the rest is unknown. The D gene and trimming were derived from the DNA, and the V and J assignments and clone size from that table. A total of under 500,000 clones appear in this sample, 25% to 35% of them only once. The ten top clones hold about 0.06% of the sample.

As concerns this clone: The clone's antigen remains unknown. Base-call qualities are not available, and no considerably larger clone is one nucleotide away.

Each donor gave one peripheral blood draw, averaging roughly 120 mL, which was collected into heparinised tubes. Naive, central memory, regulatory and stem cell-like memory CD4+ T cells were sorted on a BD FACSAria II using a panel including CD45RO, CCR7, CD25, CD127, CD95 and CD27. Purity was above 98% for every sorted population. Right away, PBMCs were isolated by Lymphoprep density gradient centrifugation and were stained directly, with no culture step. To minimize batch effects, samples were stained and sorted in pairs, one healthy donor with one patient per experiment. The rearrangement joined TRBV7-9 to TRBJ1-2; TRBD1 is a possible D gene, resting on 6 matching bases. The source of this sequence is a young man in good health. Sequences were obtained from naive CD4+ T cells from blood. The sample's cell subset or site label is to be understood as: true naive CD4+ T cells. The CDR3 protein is CASSFQGISGYTF. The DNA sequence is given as TGTGCCAGCAGCTTCCAGGGGATTTCTGGCTACACCTTC.